By proportion, the clone carrying this T cell receptor (beta chain) is medium-sized. Its antigen remains unknown. Thyroid surgery was preceded by no treatment in any patient. Germline CDR1 reads MDHEN; CDR2 reads SYDVKM. This CDR3 region has 11 residues. V lost 10 bases, J lost 6 bases, and 13 bases lay in between. The entry originates in a study of metastatic and nonmetastatic thyroid tumors. In the study overall: Across blood and tumor or nodule tissue, repertoires from malignant and benign thyroid patients were compared with one another. Study-wide points: The study reportedly found significantly higher TCR beta diversity in malignant thyroid tumors than benign nodules, in blood and tumor.

Original methodology: Using the CDR3 differences seen across clinicopathological groups, the authors built a distant-metastasis classifier for papillary thyroid cancer, which was meant to discriminate distant-metastatic patients. MiXCR was used by TCRdb to re-call the PCR reads. V and J calls and clone size were set by TCRdb, not the authors. The sample yields tens of thousands of clones, under 15% seen once. This chain uses TRBV28 with TRBJ2-7, with unresolved D. This clonotype was obtained from a female donor with papillary thyroid cancer or a benign thyroid nodule (not recorded which). Some clones in this sample may be carry-over from other donors' samples. The source material was blood. The CDR3 sequence: CANTLGREQYF. The CDR3 bases are TGTGCCAACACCCTCGGCCGCGAGCAGTACTTC.